The TCR beta chain under discussion was sequenced for a study of T cell repertoires in cytomegalovirus infection. Overall study: CMV epitopes in the study were HLA-C-restricted (recently identified) and HLA-B-restricted (well studied).

TCRdb processed the reads anew with MiXCR; each CDR3 protein has one entry. The data hold 640,000 or so distinct CDR3 sequences, with about 33% observed a single time. Germline V CDR1 and CDR2: MNHEY, SMNVEV (reference sequence). The length of the CDR3 is 13 residues. Germline trimming cut 6 bases from V and 11 bases from J; bases unmatched to any gene: 8. This clonotype turned up a few times. The antigen is not known. The rearrangement uses TRBV27 and TRBJ2-1; TRBD2 matches 9 bases. This TCR derives from a human donor in good health (CMV status not recorded). Some clones in this sample may be carry-over from other donors' samples. The specimen was cultured PBMCs, collected from culture after CMV antigen stimulation. DNA of the CDR3: TGTGCCAGCAGCTTAGCGGGAGCCACAAAGCAGTTCTTC. Protein sequence: CASSLAGATKQFF.